The 5 T cell receptor beta chains given below trace back to one sample, sequenced in a study of response to subunit inactivated influenza vaccine. MiXCR, run by TCRdb on the RT-PCR reads, gives a single entry per CDR3 protein. The table shows under 550,000 distinct CDR3 sequences, with 6.5% to 8% occurring only once. The specimen comprised PBMCs from blood, sampled roughly 24 months after vaccination. These receptors originate from a man between 50 and 75 years old who received an inactivated influenza vaccine.

The rearrangement links TRBV11-2 to TRBJ2-3; 12 bases fit TRBD2. Looked up from germline, CDR1 is SGHAT and CDR2 is FQNNGV. Germline trimming cut 1 base from V and 4 bases from J; bases unmatched to any gene: 3. This CDR3 spans 16 amino acids. DNA of the CDR3: TGTGCCAGCAGCTTAGCTAGCGGGGGGGCCTCAGATACGCAGTATTTT. Encoded protein: CASSLASGGASDTQYF.

The V call is TRBV9, the J call TRBJ2-7; TRBD1 matches 7 bases. Germline lookup yields CDR1 SGDLS and CDR2 YYNGEE. The CDR3 length is 14 residues. With 0 bases clipped from V and 7 bases from J, the junction kept 7 bases outside the gene matches. The CDR3 DNA reads TGTGCCAGCAGCGTAGGCAGGGTGGACAGGGAGCAGTACTTC. It yields the protein CASSVGRVDREQYF.

This clonotype has just a few counts. The rearrangement uses TRBV12-3 or TRBV12-4 and TRBJ2-7; D might be TRBD1 (6 bases). Trimming took 1 base from V and 4 from J, leaving 17 bases between them. CDR3 size: 16 residues. CDR3 region: CASSLDHGQLGYEQYF. The DNA of the CDR3 is TGTGCCAGCAGTTTAGATCATGGACAGCTAGGGTACGAGCAGTACTTC.

CDR3 sequence reads: CSARDPSDGPQHF. CDR3 DNA: TGCAGTGCTAGAGATCCGAGCGACGGGCCCCAGCATTTT. The V call is TRBV20-1, the J call TRBJ1-5; D uncertain. This CDR3 has 13 residues. V was shortened by 0 bases and J by 9 bases, with 12 bases between the two germline ends. Germline lookup yields CDR1 DFQATT and CDR2 SNEGSKA (reference sequence).

Ten or more counts support this clonotype. The rearrangement joins TRBV7-6 to TRBJ2-1, with 7 positions matching TRBD2. CDR1 is SGHVS, CDR2 FNYEAQ, per germline. Trimming at V came to 4 bases and at J to 7 bases, leaving 10 bases not matched to a gene. The CDR3 spans 15 residues. CDR3 coding DNA: TGTGCCAGCAGCTCCCTAGCGGAAGGGAAGAATGAGCAGTTCTTC. This codes for CASSSLAEGKNEQFF.